This is a list of T cell receptor beta chains from one sample in a study of beta chain features in type 1 diabetes. Assay used: immunoSEQ multiplex PCR; TCRdb lists only in-frame clones, some missing. The sample carries roughly 340,000 clones, roughly 12% recorded once. The source material was naive CD4+ T cells from blood. The origin of the receptors is a woman aged 18-35 years with type 1 diabetes. Each CDR3 is given without its conserved first and last residue. Not all rows give a size; the values are once, few, many and, for expanded clones, a class.

len,abundance,v_gene,j_gene,CDR3aa
16,few,TRBV28,TRBJ2-7,ASNLNVAGGIKFYEQY
16,few,TRBV25-1,TRBJ1-2,ASSPGGPPRPSNYGYT
11,NA,TRBV7-9,TRBJ2-7,ASNPGTGYEQY
9,NA,TRBV25-1,TRBJ1-1,ASRAQGEAF
11,NA,TRBV19,TRBJ1-2,ATGGGQGEGYT
14,few,TRBV7-2,TRBJ1-5,ASSSSTGTHNQPQH
10,few,TRBV7-2,TRBJ1-6,ASSLARLPLH
13,few,TRBV5-1,TRBJ2-1,ASSLGASSYNEQF
11,NA,TRBV5-1,TRBJ2-5,ASSGPSSETQY
13,few,TRBV7-6,TRBJ2-3,ASSPHFDFTDTQY
11,few,TRBV9,TRBJ2-5,ASSGTGTETQY
11,few,TRBV5-1,TRBJ1-1,ASSLGAGNEAF
13,NA,TRBV4-1,TRBJ1-2,ASSQETIAGYGYT
12,NA,TRBV25-1,TRBJ2-1,ASRTAGTGNEQF
13,NA,TRBV5-1,TRBJ2-5,ASSPGQGLGETQY
13,few,TRBV7-2,TRBJ1-1,ASSFWTGKNTEAF
13,NA,TRBV4-3,TRBJ1-2,ASSQSPGSHYGYT
11,NA,TRBV30,TRBJ2-5,ACGGQTQETQY
10,few,TRBV5-1,TRBJ2-3,ASSFTRDTQY
11,few,TRBV30,TRBJ1-5,AWNRGSNQPQH
13,few,TRBV28,TRBJ2-5,ASTTGSGVRETQY